This TCR beta chain was identified during a study of monozygotic twins with inflammatory bowel disease. The CDR3 has 14 amino acids. The germline CDR1 and CDR2 sequences are LNHNV and YYDKDF (reference sequence). Study-level findings and limits: Twins classed as concordant or discordant showed no difference in repertoire similarity, possibly from limited power. Patient-to-patient differences in immunosuppressive treatment may have added variability to the repertoires.

As concerns this clonotype: Its antigen is currently unknown.

Per TCR library, about 3,300 ng of total RNA was used. Template switching introduced UMIs that contain a 6-nucleotide sample barcode. For each CDR3 protein, TCRdb gives one entry from its re-call of the 5' RACE reads, without DNA. The table for this sample gives hundreds of thousands of distinct CDR3 sequences. This clonotype was sampled from a human donor with ulcerative colitis or Crohn's disease, or a healthy co-twin of an affected twin (not recorded which). The chain employs TRBV15 and TRBJ1-2; with no DNA, the TCRdb D assignment of TRBD1 cannot be verified. Sequenced input: blood. The CDR3 protein is CATSMTGGTYGYTF.